This is a list of T cell receptor beta chains from one sample in a study of T cells in tuberculosis. Method: immunoSEQ multiplex PCR; TCRdb's copy keeps in-frame clones and lacks some. This sample carries some 40,000 clones, 94% of them seen once, and the ten largest clones take 3.5% to 5%. This specimen consisted of PBMCs, obtained at tuberculosis diagnosis. These receptors all come from an adult with tuberculosis. The CDR3 runs from the conserved cysteine through the conserved F or W. D genes are given only for firm matches. Size is stated for part of the rows, as once, few or many counts, or as a class when the clone is expanded.

v_gene: TRBV4-3
j_gene: TRBJ1-4
abundance: once
d_gene: TRBD1
CDR3aa: CASSQDGTGGEKLFF
CDR3nt: TGCGCCAGCAGCCAAGATGGGACAGGGGGTGAAAAACTGTTTTTT

v_gene: TRBV9
j_gene: TRBJ2-7
abundance: -
d_gene: -
CDR3aa: CASSVEGHDSYEQYF
CDR3nt: TGTGCCAGCAGCGTTGAGGGACACGACTCCTACGAGCAGTACTTC

v_gene: TRBV19
j_gene: TRBJ1-2
abundance: -
d_gene: -
CDR3aa: CASSISEGVGGYTF
CDR3nt: TGTGCCAGTAGTATATCGGAGGGCGTGGGTGGCTACACCTTC

v_gene: TRBV30
j_gene: TRBJ1-6
abundance: -
d_gene: TRBD1
CDR3aa: CAWNEGAYNSPLHF
CDR3nt: TGTGCCTGGAACGAGGGGGCGTATAATTCACCCCTCCACTTT

v_gene: TRBV7-8
j_gene: TRBJ1-5
abundance: -
d_gene: -
CDR3aa: CASSLIGSVAGQPQHF
CDR3nt: TGTGCCAGCAGCTTAATAGGCTCGGTCGCGGGGCAGCCCCAGCATTTT

v_gene: TRBV29-1
j_gene: TRBJ2-3
abundance: once
d_gene: -
CDR3aa: CSVSGVSATDTQYF
CDR3nt: TGCAGCGTTTCCGGGGTATCGGCCACAGATACGCAGTATTTT

v_gene: TRBV28
j_gene: TRBJ1-3
abundance: -
d_gene: TRBD1
CDR3aa: CASCLYRGFGNTIYF
CDR3nt: TGTGCCAGCTGCCTTTACAGGGGATTTGGAAACACCATATATTTT

v_gene: TRBV7-6
j_gene: TRBJ1-4
abundance: -
d_gene: TRBD1
CDR3aa: CASSLDGTGVEKLFF
CDR3nt: TGTGCCAGCAGCTTAGATGGGACAGGAGTTGAAAAACTGTTTTTT

v_gene: TRBV18
j_gene: TRBJ2-7
abundance: -
d_gene: TRBD1
CDR3aa: CASSPLGQTYEQYF
CDR3nt: TGTGCCAGCTCACCATTGGGACAGACCTACGAGCAGTACTTC

v_gene: TRBV5-8
j_gene: TRBJ1-3
abundance: -
d_gene: -
CDR3aa: CASSLVRGGNTIYF
CDR3nt: TGTGCCAGCAGCTTGGTCAGGGGTGGAAACACCATATATTTT

v_gene: TRBV18
j_gene: TRBJ1-2
abundance: -
d_gene: TRBD1
CDR3aa: CASSKGQGPHGYTF
CDR3nt: TGTGCCAGCTCAAAAGGACAGGGGCCTCATGGCTACACCTTC

v_gene: TRBV2
j_gene: TRBJ1-2
abundance: -
d_gene: TRBD1
CDR3aa: CASRGQGLSSGYTF
CDR3nt: TGTGCCAGCAGAGGACAGGGACTAAGCTCGGGCTACACCTTC

v_gene: TRBV27
j_gene: TRBJ2-3
abundance: -
d_gene: -
CDR3aa: CASGTGHSTDTQYF
CDR3nt: TGTGCCAGCGGGACGGGACATAGCACAGATACGCAGTATTTT

v_gene: TRBV11-3
j_gene: TRBJ2-1
abundance: -
d_gene: -
CDR3aa: CASSPKARSPNNPREQFF
CDR3nt: TGTGCCAGCAGTCCTAAGGCGAGGTCCCCTAATAATCCCCGTGAGCAGTTCTTC

v_gene: TRBV11-1
j_gene: TRBJ2-7
abundance: -
d_gene: -
CDR3aa: CASSPPRFPYEQYF
CDR3nt: TGTGCCAGCAGCCCCCCCCGGTTCCCCTACGAGCAGTACTTC

v_gene: TRBV29-1
j_gene: TRBJ1-1
abundance: -
d_gene: -
CDR3aa: CSVVFSVGTEAFF
CDR3nt: TGCAGCGTTGTTTTCAGCGTTGGGACTGAAGCTTTCTTT

v_gene: TRBV4-3
j_gene: TRBJ1-2
abundance: -
d_gene: -
CDR3aa: CASSSRTALDGYTF
CDR3nt: TGCGCCAGCAGCTCCCGGACAGCCCTCGATGGCTACACCTTC

v_gene: TRBV6-5
j_gene: TRBJ1-6
abundance: -
d_gene: -
CDR3aa: CASTTAGSHNSPLHF
CDR3nt: TGTGCCAGCACGACAGCAGGGTCCCATAATTCACCCCTCCACTTT

v_gene: TRBV28
j_gene: TRBJ1-1
abundance: -
d_gene: TRBD1
CDR3aa: CASSIITGASEAFF
CDR3nt: TGTGCCAGCAGTATTATAACAGGGGCTTCTGAAGCTTTCTTT

v_gene: TRBV30
j_gene: TRBJ1-6
abundance: -
d_gene: TRBD1
CDR3aa: CAWGTGKNSPLHF
CDR3nt: TGTGCCTGGGGGACAGGGAAGAATTCACCCCTCCACTTT

v_gene: TRBV4-3
j_gene: TRBJ1-2
abundance: -
d_gene: TRBD1
CDR3aa: CASSQEVQGAGGYTF
CDR3nt: TGCGCCAGCAGCCAAGAGGTCCAGGGGGCAGGTGGCTACACCTTC

v_gene: TRBV7-2
j_gene: TRBJ2-1
abundance: -
d_gene: TRBD1
CDR3aa: CASSLRTGDNEQFF
CDR3nt: TGTGCCAGCAGCCTTCGGACAGGTGACAATGAGCAGTTCTTC

v_gene: TRBV12-5
j_gene: TRBJ1-2
abundance: once
d_gene: -
CDR3aa: CASGPEVGLVYGYTF
CDR3nt: TGTGCTAGTGGTCCCGAGGTGGGGCTAGTCTATGGCTACACCTTC

v_gene: TRBV19
j_gene: TRBJ1-5
abundance: -
d_gene: TRBD1
CDR3aa: CASSSGQGRFNQPQHF
CDR3nt: TGTGCCAGTAGTTCTGGACAGGGGCGGTTTAATCAGCCCCAGCATTTT

v_gene: TRBV18
j_gene: TRBJ1-2
abundance: once
d_gene: TRBD1
CDR3aa: CASSPDRGYGYTF
CDR3nt: TGTGCCAGCTCACCCGACAGGGGGTATGGCTACACCTTC

v_gene: TRBV9
j_gene: TRBJ2-3
abundance: -
d_gene: -
CDR3aa: CASSTRGWGFGTDTQYF
CDR3nt: TGTGCCAGCAGCACAAGAGGGTGGGGATTTGGTACAGATACGCAGTATTTT

v_gene: TRBV7-9
j_gene: TRBJ2-2
abundance: -
d_gene: -
CDR3aa: CASSLRQARNTGELFF
CDR3nt: TGTGCCAGCAGCCTAAGACAGGCACGGAACACCGGGGAGCTGTTTTTT

v_gene: TRBV5-1
j_gene: TRBJ1-3
abundance: -
d_gene: -
CDR3aa: CASSFDRRSGNTIYF
CDR3nt: TGCGCCAGCAGCTTCGACAGGCGCTCTGGAAACACCATATATTTT

v_gene: TRBV4-3
j_gene: TRBJ2-3
abundance: -
d_gene: -
CDR3aa: CASSQEGPSADTQYF
CDR3nt: TGCGCCAGCAGCCAGGAGGGACCCTCGGCAGATACGCAGTATTTT

v_gene: TRBV5-5
j_gene: TRBJ1-1
abundance: -
d_gene: -
CDR3aa: CASSLKSTNEAFF
CDR3nt: TGTGCCAGCAGCTTGAAGAGTACCAATGAAGCTTTCTTT

v_gene: TRBV7-9
j_gene: TRBJ2-3
abundance: -
d_gene: TRBD2
CDR3aa: CASSREGVSTDTQYF
CDR3nt: TGTGCCAGCAGCCGGGAGGGGGTAAGCACAGATACGCAGTATTTT

v_gene: TRBV5-1
j_gene: TRBJ2-1
abundance: -
d_gene: -
CDR3aa: CASSLVGGPGEQFF
CDR3nt: TGCGCCAGCAGCTTGGTGGGGGGGCCAGGTGAGCAGTTCTTC

v_gene: TRBV5-1
j_gene: TRBJ1-1
abundance: once
d_gene: -
CDR3aa: CASSLAQGLMNTEAFF
CDR3nt: TGCGCCAGCAGCTTGGCCCAGGGGTTAATGAACACTGAAGCTTTCTTT

v_gene: TRBV6-6
j_gene: TRBJ1-2
abundance: -
d_gene: -
CDR3aa: CASSPSTHKTYGFTF
CDR3nt: TGTGCCAGCAGCCCCTCGACTCATAAAACCTATGGCTTCACCTTC

v_gene: TRBV15
j_gene: TRBJ1-5
abundance: -
d_gene: -
CDR3aa: CATSRAHVRGGQPQHF
CDR3nt: TGTGCCACCAGCAGAGCTCATGTCAGAGGAGGTCAGCCCCAGCATTTT

v_gene: TRBV30
j_gene: TRBJ1-5
abundance: -
d_gene: TRBD1
CDR3aa: CAWGTGLPIPSNQPQHF
CDR3nt: TGTGCCTGGGGGACAGGATTGCCTATCCCGAGCAATCAGCCCCAGCATTTT

v_gene: TRBV10-3
j_gene: TRBJ1-5
abundance: -
d_gene: -
CDR3aa: CAISERGASNQPQHF
CDR3nt: TGTGCCATCAGTGAGCGGGGGGCAAGCAATCAGCCCCAGCATTTT

v_gene: TRBV5-6
j_gene: TRBJ1-4
abundance: -
d_gene: -
CDR3aa: CASRRQRYEKLFF
CDR3nt: TGTGCCAGCAGGCGGCAGCGGTATGAAAAACTGTTTTTT

v_gene: TRBV18
j_gene: TRBJ2-5
abundance: -
d_gene: TRBD2
CDR3aa: CASSLMTSETQYF
CDR3nt: TGTGCCAGCTCACTCATGACTAGCGAGACCCAGTACTTC

v_gene: TRBV28
j_gene: TRBJ1-5
abundance: -
d_gene: -
CDR3aa: CASTQTGGNQPQHF
CDR3nt: TGTGCCAGCACCCAGACAGGCGGCAATCAGCCCCAGCATTTT